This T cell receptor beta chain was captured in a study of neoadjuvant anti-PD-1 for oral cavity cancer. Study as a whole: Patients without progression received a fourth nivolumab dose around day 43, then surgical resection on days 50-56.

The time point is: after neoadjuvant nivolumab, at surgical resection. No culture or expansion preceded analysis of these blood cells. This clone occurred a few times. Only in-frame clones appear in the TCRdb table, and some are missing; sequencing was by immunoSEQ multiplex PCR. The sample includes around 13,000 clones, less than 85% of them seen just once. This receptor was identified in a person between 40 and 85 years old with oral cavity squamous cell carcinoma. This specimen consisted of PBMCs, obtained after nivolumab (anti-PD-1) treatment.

The CDR3 region is CASSLRTGANQPQHF. DNA for the CDR3: TGTGCCAGCAGTTTACGGACCGGGGCGAATCAGCCCCAGCATTTT. This chain joins TRBV2 and TRBJ1-5; D might be TRBD1 (5 bases). Germline V lookup: CDR1 SNHLY, CDR2 FYNNEI. The length of the CDR3 is 15 residues. V was trimmed by 5 bases and J by 4 bases, leaving 15 bases between them.